This T cell receptor (beta chain) was captured in a study of CD8 T cells in Susac syndrome. Reverse transcription of about 0.5 to 1 ug RNA was carried out with random hexamers. Each CDR3 protein is one row after TCRdb ran MiXCR on the immunoSEQ multiplex PCR reads. The table has around 200,000 distinct CDR3 sequences, about 94% seen once. Germline loops: CDR1 SEHNR, CDR2 FQNEAQ (reference sequence). The V and J ends lost 5 bases and 3 bases respectively, with 20 bases between them. The CDR3 totals 18 residues. From blood CD8+ and CD4+ T cells, the TCR beta chain was sequenced. Sequencing input: CD4+ T cells from PBMCs. The TCR originated in a human donor with Susac syndrome. The chain links TRBV7-9 to TRBJ2-6, with D possibly being TRBD1 or TRBD2 (7 bases each). For the CDR3, the DNA is TGTGCCAGCAGCCCTATTCTGGGAGGGGGCAATGGGGCCAACGTCCTGACTTTC. It translates to CASSPILGGGNGANVLTF.